This entry lists 8 T cell receptor beta chains sequenced from one sample in a study of regulatory T cells in long-lasting Graves disease listed by TCRdb under 2021. The library was generated by multiplex PCR. Sequencing was carried out with an Illumina HiSeq 4000. CDR3 regions were amplified by Arm-PCR with iRepertoire HTBI primers to construct TCR beta libraries. The public sequencing data were trimmed at Q25 with fastp and processed into clonotypes with MiXCR by TCRdb, which kept only in-frame beta chains. Here each entry gathers all rows of one CDR3 protein and keeps the most common genes and DNA. This sample lists some 500,000 distinct CDR3 sequences; around an eighth were detected once. The ten largest clonotypes hold roughly 10% of the sample. In light of the paper, this sample's time point label describes: newly diagnosed GD, antithyroid drugs for less than 3 months. For both TCR sequencing and RNA sequencing, RNA was extracted from PBMCs using TRIzol.

These data were likewise used in another study, on T cells in Graves' hyperthyroidism and ophthalmopathy.

This sample comprised peripheral blood mononuclear cells (PBMCs), obtained at new diagnosis, from a patient treated with antithyroid drugs. These receptors all come from a young man with Graves disease. Donor details come from another sample of the same person, matched by shared clones.

In its sample, this clonotype was seen many times. CDR3 coding DNA: TGTGCCAGCAGCCTTGCCACTCCGAGGGCCTACGAGCAGTACTTC. Its protein is CASSLATPRAYEQYF. The chain employs TRBV6-1 and TRBJ2-7, with D tentatively TRBD2 (5 bases). V gave up 6 bases and J gave up 2 bases, with 17 bases separating them. CDR1 MNHNS and CDR2 SASEGT come from the germline V gene. The CDR3 contains 15 residues.

The sample holds many counts of this clonotype. The chain carries TRBV28 and TRBJ2-7; 10 bases match TRBD1. The CDR3 runs 14 residues. With V trimmed by 5 bases and J by 6 bases, 7 bases remained unmatched. CDR1 MDHEN and CDR2 SYDVKM come from the germline V gene. Here the CDR3 reads CASSPGTGASEQYF. CDR3 DNA sequence: TGTGCCAGCAGTCCCGGGACAGGGGCCAGCGAGCAGTACTTC.

Many counts were recorded for this clonotype. The chain joins TRBV13 to TRBJ2-1, with TRBD2 matching 7 bases. The length of the CDR3 is 13 residues. CDR1 is PRHDT, CDR2 FYEKMQ, per germline (reference sequence). Trimming took 8 bases from V and 13 from J; bases not matched to a gene: 14. The CDR3 is CASFSGQEGVQFF. CDR3 coding DNA: TGTGCCAGCTTTAGCGGGCAGGAGGGTGTACAGTTCTTC.

This clonotype was picked up many times. This chain connects TRBV7-2 to TRBJ2-3; unclear D gene. The germline V gene encodes CDR1 SGHTA and CDR2 FQGNSA. V lost 0 bases and J 6 bases, leaving 13 bases between the germline ends. The length of the CDR3 is 15 residues. CDR3 coding DNA: TGTGCCAGCAGCTTAGCAGCTGTAACCGGGGATACGCAGTATTTT. Residues: CASSLAAVTGDTQYF.

This clonotype showed up many times. The CDR3 loop reads CASSWEKETQYF. CDR3 nucleotide sequence: TGTGCCAGCAGCTGGGAGAAAGAGACCCAGTACTTC. The chain employs TRBV12-3 or TRBV12-4 and TRBJ2-5; D is perhaps TRBD2 (5 bases). This CDR3 comprises 12 residues. Trimming took 6 bases from V and 3 from J, leaving 8 bases between them.

This clonotype was detected ten times or more. The gene calls are TRBV7-2 and TRBJ2-2; 7 positions agree with TRBD2. This CDR3 comprises 16 residues. The germline gives CDR1 SGHTA, CDR2 FQGNSA. The J segment lost 1 base and the V segment lost 10 bases, leaving 12 bases of the junction unmatched. CDR3 sequence reads: CATRARASGNTGELFF. The CDR3 DNA reads as TGTGCCACCAGGGCTCGGGCTAGCGGGAACACCGGGGAGCTGTTTTTT.

This clonotype appeared a few times. This chain links TRBV6-1 with TRBJ1-3; D remains ambiguous. This CDR3 has 15 residues. In germline, CDR1 is MNHNS, CDR2 SASEGT. The germline V and J ends were trimmed by 0 bases and 4 bases, with 10 bases remaining between them. CDR3 amino acids: CASSEARGPGNTIYF. DNA for the CDR3: TGTGCCAGCAGTGAAGCGCGTGGACCCGGAAACACCATATATTTT.

This clonotype was counted many times. This sequence joins TRBV6-1 and TRBJ2-5; 9 bases fit TRBD2. CDR1 is MNHNS and CDR2 is SASEGT in the germline V gene. The CDR3 loop spans 15 amino acids. The V segment lost 7 bases and the J segment 4 bases; nucleotides outside the gene matches: 10. In nucleotides, the CDR3 is TGTGCCAGCACCCCCCTTAGCGGGAGCGGAGAGACCCAGTACTTC. Protein product: CASTPLSGSGETQYF.